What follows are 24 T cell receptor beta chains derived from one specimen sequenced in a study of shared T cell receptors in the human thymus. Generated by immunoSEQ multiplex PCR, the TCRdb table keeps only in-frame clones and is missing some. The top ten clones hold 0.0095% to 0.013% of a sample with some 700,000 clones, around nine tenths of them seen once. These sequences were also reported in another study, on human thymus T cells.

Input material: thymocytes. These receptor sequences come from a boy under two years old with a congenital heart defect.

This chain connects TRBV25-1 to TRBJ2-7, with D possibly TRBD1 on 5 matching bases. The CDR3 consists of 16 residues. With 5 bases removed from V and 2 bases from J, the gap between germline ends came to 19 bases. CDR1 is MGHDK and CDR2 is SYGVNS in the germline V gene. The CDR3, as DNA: TGTGCCAGCAGTCTTGCTCAGGGATCAGGGACCTACGAGCAGTACTTC. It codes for CASSLAQGSGTYEQYF.

CDR3 sequence: CASSGTGGGGNTIYF. CDR3 bases: TGTGCCAGCAGTGGCACAGGGGGCGGTGGAAACACCATATATTTT. The chain joins TRBV28 to TRBJ1-3; 9 bases fit TRBD1. CDR3 size: 15 residues. After removal of 5 bases from V and 3 bases from J, the junction contained 5 bases not matched to a gene. The germline CDR1 and CDR2 sequences are MDHEN and SYDVKM.

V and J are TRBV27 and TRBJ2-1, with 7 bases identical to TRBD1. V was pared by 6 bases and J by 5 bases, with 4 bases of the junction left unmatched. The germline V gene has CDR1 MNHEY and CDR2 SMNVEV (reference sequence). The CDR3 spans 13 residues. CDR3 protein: CASRGTANNEQFF. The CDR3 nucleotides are TGTGCCAGCAGGGGGACAGCTAACAATGAGCAGTTCTTC.

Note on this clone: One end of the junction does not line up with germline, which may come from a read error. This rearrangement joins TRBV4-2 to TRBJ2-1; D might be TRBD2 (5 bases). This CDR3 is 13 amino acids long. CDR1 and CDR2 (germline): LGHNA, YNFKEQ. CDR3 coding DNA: TGTGCCAGCAGCCCCCCCGACTACCATGAGCAGTTCTTC. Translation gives CASSPPDYHEQFF.

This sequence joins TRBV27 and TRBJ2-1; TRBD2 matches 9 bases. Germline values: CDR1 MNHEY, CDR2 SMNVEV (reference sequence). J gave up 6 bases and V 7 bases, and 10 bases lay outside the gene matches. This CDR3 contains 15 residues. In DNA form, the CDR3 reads TGTGCCAGCAAAGATGAAGCGGGAGGTGGCAATGAGCAGTTCTTC. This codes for CASKDEAGGGNEQFF.

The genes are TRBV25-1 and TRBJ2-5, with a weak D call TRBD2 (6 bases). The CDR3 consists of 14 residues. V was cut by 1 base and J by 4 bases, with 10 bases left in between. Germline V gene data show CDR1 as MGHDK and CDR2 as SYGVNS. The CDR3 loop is CASSELMGGETQYF. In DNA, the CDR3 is TGTGCCAGCAGTGAATTGATGGGAGGAGAGACCCAGTACTTC.

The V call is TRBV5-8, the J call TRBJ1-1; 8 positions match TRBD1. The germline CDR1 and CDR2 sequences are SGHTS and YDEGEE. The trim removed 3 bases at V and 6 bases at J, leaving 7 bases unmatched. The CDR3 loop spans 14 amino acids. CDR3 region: CASSWDRLIPEAFF. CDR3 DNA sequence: TGTGCCAGCAGCTGGGACAGGTTAATCCCTGAAGCTTTCTTT.

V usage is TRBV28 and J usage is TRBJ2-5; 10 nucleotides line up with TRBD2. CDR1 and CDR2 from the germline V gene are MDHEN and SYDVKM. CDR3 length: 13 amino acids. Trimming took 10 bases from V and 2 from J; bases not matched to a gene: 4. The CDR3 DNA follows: TGTGCCATAGCGGGAGGATGGCAAGAGACCCAGTACTTC. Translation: CAIAGGWQETQYF. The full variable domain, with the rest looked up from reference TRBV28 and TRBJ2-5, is DVKVTQSSRYLVKRTGEKVFLECVQDMDHENMFWYRQDPGLGLRLIYFSYDVKMKEKGDIPEGYSVSREKKERFSLILESASTNQTSMYLCAIAGGWQETQYFGPGTRLLVL.

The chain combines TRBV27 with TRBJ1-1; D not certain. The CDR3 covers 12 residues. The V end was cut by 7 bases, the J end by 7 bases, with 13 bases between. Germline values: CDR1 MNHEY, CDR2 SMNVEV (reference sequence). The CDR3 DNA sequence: TGTGCCAGCATGGGCACCAATCTTGAAGCTTTCTTT. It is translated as CASMGTNLEAFF.

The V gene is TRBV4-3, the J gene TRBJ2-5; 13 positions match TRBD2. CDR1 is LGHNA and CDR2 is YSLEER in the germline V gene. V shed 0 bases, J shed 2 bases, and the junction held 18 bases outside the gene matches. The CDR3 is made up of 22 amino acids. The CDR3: CASSQERPRPGTSGNIQETQYF. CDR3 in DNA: TGCGCCAGCAGCCAAGAACGACCCCGACCCGGGACTAGCGGGAATATACAAGAGACCCAGTACTTC.

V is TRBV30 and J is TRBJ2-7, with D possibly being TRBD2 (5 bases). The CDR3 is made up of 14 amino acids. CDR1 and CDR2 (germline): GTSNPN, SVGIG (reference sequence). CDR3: CAHGGSGLGNEQYF. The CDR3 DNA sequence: TGTGCTCATGGAGGTTCCGGTTTGGGGAACGAGCAGTACTTC.

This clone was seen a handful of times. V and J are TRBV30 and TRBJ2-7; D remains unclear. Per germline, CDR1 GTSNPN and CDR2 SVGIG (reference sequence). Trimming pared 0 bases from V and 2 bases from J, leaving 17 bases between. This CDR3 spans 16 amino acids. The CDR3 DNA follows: TGTGCCTGGAGTGTAACGCAGAAAGAACATACCTACGAGCAGTACTTC. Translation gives CAWSVTQKEHTYEQYF.

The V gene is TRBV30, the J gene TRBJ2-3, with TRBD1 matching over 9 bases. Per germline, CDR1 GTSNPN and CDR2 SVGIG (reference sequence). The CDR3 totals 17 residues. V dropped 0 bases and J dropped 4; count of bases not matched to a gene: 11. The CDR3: CAWSVRRRGQGPDTQYF. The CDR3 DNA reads TGTGCCTGGAGTGTACGGCGCAGGGGACAGGGTCCAGATACGCAGTATTTT.

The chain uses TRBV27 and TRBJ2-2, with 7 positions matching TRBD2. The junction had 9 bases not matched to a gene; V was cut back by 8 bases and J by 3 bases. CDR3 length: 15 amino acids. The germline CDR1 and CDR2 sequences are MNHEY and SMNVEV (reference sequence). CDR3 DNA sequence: TGTGCCAGCTGGGGAGGGAAGAGAGACACCGGGGAGCTGTTTTTT. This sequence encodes CASWGGKRDTGELFF.

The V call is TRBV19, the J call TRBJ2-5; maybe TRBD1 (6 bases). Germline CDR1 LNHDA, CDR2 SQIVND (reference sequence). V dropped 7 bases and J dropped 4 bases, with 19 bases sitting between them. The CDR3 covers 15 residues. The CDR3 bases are TGTGCCAGTAACTCGGCCGAACAGGGCGGAGAGACCCAGTACTTC. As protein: CASNSAEQGGETQYF.

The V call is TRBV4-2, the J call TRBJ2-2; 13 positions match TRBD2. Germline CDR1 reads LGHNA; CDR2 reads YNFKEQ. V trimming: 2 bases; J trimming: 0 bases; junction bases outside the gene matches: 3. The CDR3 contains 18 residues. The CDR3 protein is CASSQPGLAGANTGELFF. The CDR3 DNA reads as TGTGCCAGCAGCCAACCTGGACTAGCGGGAGCGAACACCGGGGAGCTGTTTTTT.

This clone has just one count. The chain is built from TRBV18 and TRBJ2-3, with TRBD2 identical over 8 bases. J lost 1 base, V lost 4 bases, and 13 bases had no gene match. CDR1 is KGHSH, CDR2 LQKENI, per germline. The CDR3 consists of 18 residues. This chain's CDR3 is CASSLADGREAGTDTQYF. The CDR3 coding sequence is TGTGCCAGCTCACTTGCCGACGGGCGGGAGGCTGGCACAGATACGCAGTATTTT.

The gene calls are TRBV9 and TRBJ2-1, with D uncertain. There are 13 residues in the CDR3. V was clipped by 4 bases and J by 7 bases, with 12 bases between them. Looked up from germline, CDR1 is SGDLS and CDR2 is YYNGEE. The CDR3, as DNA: TGTGCCAGCAGCAGTTCCGGAGTGAATGAGCAGTTCTTC. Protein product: CASSSSGVNEQFF.

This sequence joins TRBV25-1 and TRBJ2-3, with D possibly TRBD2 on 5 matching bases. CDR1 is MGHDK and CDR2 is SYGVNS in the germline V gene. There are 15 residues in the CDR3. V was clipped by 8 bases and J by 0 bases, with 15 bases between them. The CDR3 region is CASSGGRGSTDTQYF. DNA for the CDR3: TGTGCCAGCTCCGGAGGTCGTGGGAGCACAGATACGCAGTATTTT.

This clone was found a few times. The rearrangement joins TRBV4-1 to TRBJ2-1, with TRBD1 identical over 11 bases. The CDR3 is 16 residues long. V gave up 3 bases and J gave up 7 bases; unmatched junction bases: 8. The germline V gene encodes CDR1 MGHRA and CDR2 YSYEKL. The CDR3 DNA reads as TGCGCCAGCAGCCAGAGTTTACGGGACAGGGGGAATGAGCAGTTCTTC. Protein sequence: CASSQSLRDRGNEQFF.

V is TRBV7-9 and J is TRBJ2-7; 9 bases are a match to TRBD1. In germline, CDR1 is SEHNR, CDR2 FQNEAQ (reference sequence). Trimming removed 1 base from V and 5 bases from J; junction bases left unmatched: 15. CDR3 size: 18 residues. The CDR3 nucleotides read TGTGCCAGCAGCTTAGGCCCCCGGCAGGGGACAGGGTTTCACGAGCAGTACTTC. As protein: CASSLGPRQGTGFHEQYF.

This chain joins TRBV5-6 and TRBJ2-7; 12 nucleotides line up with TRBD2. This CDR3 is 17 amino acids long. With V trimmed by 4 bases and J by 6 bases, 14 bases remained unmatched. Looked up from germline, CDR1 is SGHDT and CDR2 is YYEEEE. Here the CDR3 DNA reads TGTGCCAGCAGCGCCCGGACTAGCGGGGAGGGGGTGGGCGAGCAGTACTTC. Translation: CASSARTSGEGVGEQYF.

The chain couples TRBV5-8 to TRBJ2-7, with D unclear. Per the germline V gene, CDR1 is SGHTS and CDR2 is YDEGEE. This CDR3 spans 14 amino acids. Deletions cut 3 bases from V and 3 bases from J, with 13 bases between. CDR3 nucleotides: TGTGCCAGCAGCTCGACCAGGTTTCTCTACGAGCAGTACTTC. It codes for CASSSTRFLYEQYF.

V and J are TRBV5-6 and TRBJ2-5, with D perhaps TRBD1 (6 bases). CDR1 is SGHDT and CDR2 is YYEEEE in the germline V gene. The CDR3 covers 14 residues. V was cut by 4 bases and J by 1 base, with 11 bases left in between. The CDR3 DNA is TGTGCCAGCAGCCTCGGACAGCTCCAAGAGACCCAGTACTTC. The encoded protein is CASSLGQLQETQYF.